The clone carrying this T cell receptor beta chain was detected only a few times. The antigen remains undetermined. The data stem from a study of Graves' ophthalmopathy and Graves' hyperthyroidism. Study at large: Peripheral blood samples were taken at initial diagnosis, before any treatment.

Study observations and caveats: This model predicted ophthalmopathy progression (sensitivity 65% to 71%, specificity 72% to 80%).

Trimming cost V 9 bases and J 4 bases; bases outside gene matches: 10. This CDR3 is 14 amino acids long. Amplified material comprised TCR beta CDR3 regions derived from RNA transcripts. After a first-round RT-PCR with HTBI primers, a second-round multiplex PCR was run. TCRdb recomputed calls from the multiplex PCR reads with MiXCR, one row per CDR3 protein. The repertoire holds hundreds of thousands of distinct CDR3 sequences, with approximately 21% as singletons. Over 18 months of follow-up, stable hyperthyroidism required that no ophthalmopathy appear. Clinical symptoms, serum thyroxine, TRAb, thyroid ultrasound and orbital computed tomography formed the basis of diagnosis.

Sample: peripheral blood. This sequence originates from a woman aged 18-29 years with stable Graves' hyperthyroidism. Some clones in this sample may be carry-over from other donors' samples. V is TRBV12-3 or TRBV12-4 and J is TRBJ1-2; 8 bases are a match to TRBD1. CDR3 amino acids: CARPGQGIPYGYTF. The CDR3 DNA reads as TGTGCCAGACCCGGACAGGGCATCCCCTATGGCTACACCTTC.